Listed here are 18 T cell receptor beta chains from one sample, sequenced in a study of blood T cell repertoires in COVID-19. Only in-frame clones appear in the TCRdb table, and some are missing; sequencing was by immunoSEQ multiplex PCR. The top ten hold under 3% of the sample, which has tens of thousands of clones, 85% to 90% seen once. The specimen sequenced was peripheral blood. The receptors come from a man older than 75 with acute or convalescent COVID-19.

This clone came up once. The chain couples TRBV6-5 to TRBJ1-1, with a tentative D call TRBD1 (5 bases). The CDR3 sequence is 14 residues long. Germline CDR1 and CDR2: MNHEY and SVGAGI. V was cut by 7 bases and J by 1 base, with 13 bases left in between. CDR3 loop: CASTRQRGNTEAFF. In DNA, the CDR3 is TGTGCCAGCACCCGTCAAAGGGGGAACACTGAAGCTTTCTTT.

The V gene is TRBV7-9, the J gene TRBJ2-3, with a weak D call TRBD1 (6 bases). Germline lookup yields CDR1 SEHNR and CDR2 FQNEAQ (reference sequence). The V gene lost 0 bases and the J gene lost 3 bases, with 16 bases spanning the gap. This CDR3 is built from 17 residues. The CDR3 region is CASSLAASIGGTDTQYF. CDR3 bases: TGTGCCAGCAGCTTAGCGGCTTCAATAGGGGGAACAGATACGCAGTATTTT.

DNA for the CDR3: TGCGCCAGCAGCCAATCTCTAGCGGAAACAGATACGCAGTATTTT. Translated: CASSQSLAETDTQYF. The chain combines TRBV4-1 with TRBJ2-3; 7 nucleotides match TRBD2. CDR1 MGHRA and CDR2 YSYEKL come from the germline V gene. Trimming at V came to 2 bases and at J to 3 bases, leaving 5 bases not matched to a gene. There are 15 residues in the CDR3.

This clone was seen just once. J is TRBJ1-1 and V is TRBV10-2; 7 nucleotides line up with TRBD1. V lost 7 bases and J lost 4; bases outside the gene matches: 9. The CDR3 spans 14 residues. Germline CDR1 and CDR2: WSHSY and SAAADI. The CDR3 DNA reads as TGCGCCAGCAACCAATACAGGGGCTCCACTGAAGCTTTCTTT. As protein: CASNQYRGSTEAFF.

V usage is TRBV18 and J usage is TRBJ1-1; possibly TRBD1 for D (5 bases). Trimming left V 4 bases short and J 3 bases short, with 12 bases between. This CDR3 has 14 amino acids. Germline-derived CDR1 and CDR2 are KGHSH and LQKENI. Here the CDR3 reads CASSRLRGYTEAFF. The CDR3 nucleotides read TGTGCCAGCTCACGCTTACGGGGGTACACTGAAGCTTTCTTT.

This chain uses TRBV2 with TRBJ1-4, with 8 bases fitting TRBD1. Germline values: CDR1 SNHLY, CDR2 FYNNEI. The CDR3 has 15 residues. Trimming took 3 bases from V and 10 from J; bases not matched to a gene: 10. The CDR3 nucleotides read TGTGCCAGCAGTGATACCGGACAGGGATACGGAAAACTGTTTTTT. Translation: CASSDTGQGYGKLFF.

In DNA, the CDR3 is TGCGCCAGCAGCTTGCTTAGCGGGAGTAGTGTTGAGCAGTTCTTC. Its protein product is CASSLLSGSSVEQFF. The chain couples TRBV5-1 to TRBJ2-1; 9 bases are shared with TRBD2. CDR1 is SGHRS, CDR2 YFSETQ, per germline. J was trimmed by 9 bases and V by 1 base; bases with no gene match: 8. CDR3 size: 15 residues.

V and J are TRBV27 and TRBJ2-7; D ambiguous. Trimming stripped 4 bases from V and 1 base from J, with 17 bases between. This CDR3 contains 16 residues. CDR1 MNHEY and CDR2 SMNVEV come from the germline V gene (reference sequence). CDR3: CASSSSAGAYSYEQYF. In DNA, the CDR3 is TGTGCCAGCAGTTCCTCCGCAGGCGCCTATTCCTACGAGCAGTACTTC.

This sequence joins TRBV10-3 and TRBJ2-7; TRBD2 aligns across 12 bases. The CDR3 consists of 14 residues. The J segment lost 5 bases and the V segment lost 6 bases, leaving 5 bases of the junction unmatched. CDR1 and CDR2 (germline): ENHRY, SYGVKD. This CDR3 reads CAISRLAGANEQYF. The CDR3, as DNA: TGTGCCATCAGCCGACTAGCGGGAGCTAACGAGCAGTACTTC.

This clone has only a few counts. This chain joins TRBV4-2 and TRBJ1-2; D may be TRBD1 (5 bases). The CDR3 length is 13 residues. V lost 5 bases and J 8 bases, leaving 15 bases between the germline ends. The germline V gene encodes CDR1 LGHNA and CDR2 YNFKEQ. CDR3 nucleotides: TGTGCCAGCAGCGTTGGGAGGGGCTCCGGCTACACCTTC. The encoded protein is CASSVGRGSGYTF.

The chain employs TRBV5-1 and TRBJ2-1, with 11 bases aligning to TRBD2. The CDR3 totals 15 residues. Germline CDR1 is SGHRS and CDR2 is YFSETQ. Trimming removed 4 bases from V and 7 bases from J; junction bases left unmatched: 7. The CDR3, as DNA: TGCGCCAGCAGCCCCTCCGGGACTAGCGGTAATGAGCAGTTCTTC. Encoded protein: CASSPSGTSGNEQFF. Supplemented by reference TRBV5-1 and TRBJ2-1, the full variable domain reads KAGVTQTPRYLIKTRGQQVTLSCSPISGHRSVSWYQQTPGQGLQFLFEYFSETQRNKGNFPGRFSGRQFSNSRSEMNVSTLELGDSALYLCASSPSGTSGNEQFFGPGTRLTVL.

This clone was seen only once. The chain employs TRBV7-2 and TRBJ1-2; 8 bases are a match to TRBD1. Germline CDR1 SGHTA, CDR2 FQGNSA. V lost 1 base and J lost 4; bases outside the gene matches: 5. The CDR3 loop spans 15 amino acids. CDR3 residues: CASSLGTGHGYGYTF. DNA of the CDR3: TGTGCCAGCAGCTTAGGGACAGGGCACGGCTATGGCTACACCTTC.

J is TRBJ1-2 and V is TRBV18; D is undetermined. This CDR3 has 14 residues. CDR1 is KGHSH, CDR2 LQKENI, per germline. Trimming left V 3 bases short and J 4 bases short, with 12 bases between. The CDR3 loop reads CASSPRGARYGYTF. CDR3 nucleotide sequence: TGTGCCAGCTCACCGCGGGGTGCCCGCTATGGCTACACCTTC. The whole variable domain, filled in from reference TRBV18 and TRBJ1-2, reads NAGVMQNPRHLVRRRGQEARLRCSPMKGHSHVYWYRQLPEEGLKFMVYLQKENIIDESGMPKERFSAEFPKEGPSILRIQQVVRGDSAAYFCASSPRGARYGYTFGSGTRLTVV.

The chain uses TRBV3-1 (or the pseudogene TRBV3-2) and TRBJ2-7, with 9 bases aligning to TRBD2. The CDR3 is made up of 15 amino acids. Germline values: CDR1 LGHDT, CDR2 YNNKEL (reference sequence). The V and J ends lost 4 bases and 2 bases, in that order; junction bases with no gene match: 6. The CDR3 protein is CASSRGTSSTYEQYF. The CDR3 coding sequence is TGTGCCAGCAGCCGAGGGACTAGCAGCACCTACGAGCAGTACTTC.

The chain couples TRBV27 to TRBJ2-6; 8 bases are shared with TRBD1. The V gene end was trimmed by 6 bases and the J gene end by 2 bases; junction bases not matched to a gene: 9. CDR1 and CDR2 (germline): MNHEY, SMNVEV (reference sequence). This CDR3 has 17 residues. CDR3 sequence reads: CASSGQGLATGANVLTF. For the CDR3, the DNA is TGTGCCAGCAGCGGACAGGGTTTAGCCACTGGGGCCAACGTCCTGACTTTC.

The rearrangement joins TRBV10-2 to TRBJ2-7; TRBD2 matches at 8 bases. Germline trimming cut 7 bases from V and 0 bases from J; bases unmatched to any gene: 11. The germline CDR1 and CDR2 sequences are WSHSY and SAAADI. The CDR3 covers 16 residues. CDR3 sequence (DNA): TGCGCCAGCACCGGGACTAGTACAAAGAGCTCCTACGAGCAGTACTTC. It yields the protein CASTGTSTKSSYEQYF.

This chain joins TRBV5-1 and TRBJ1-6; TRBD1 matches 7 bases. The V and J ends lost 4 bases and 8 bases, in that order; junction bases with no gene match: 12. The V gene's germline CDR1 is SGHRS and CDR2 YFSETQ. This CDR3 is built from 16 residues. The CDR3 DNA reads as TGCGCCAGCAGCCACTTCTACCCTACAGGGGATTCACCCCTCCACTTT. This gives the protein CASSHFYPTGDSPLHF.

This chain joins TRBV6-1 and TRBJ1-2; perhaps TRBD1 as D (5 bases). Germline V lookup: CDR1 MNHNS, CDR2 SASEGT. This CDR3 has 15 residues. Trimming stripped 2 bases from V and 3 bases from J, with 13 bases between. The CDR3 is CASSELQGEYYGYTF. As DNA, the CDR3 is TGTGCCAGCAGTGAACTTCAGGGCGAGTACTATGGCTACACCTTC.